The T cell receptor (beta chain) described here comes from a study of Ad26.COV2.S vaccination and SARS-CoV-2 variants. Study-level information: Once or twice, 56 days apart, Ad26.COV2.S was delivered intramuscularly.

The CDR3 is made up of 18 amino acids. Profiled with immunoSEQ multiplex PCR; TCRdb holds only in-frame clones, not every one. The table has 440,000 or so clones, around 90% seen once. A word on this clone: Antigen specificity is unknown.

Study-level results: Whether participants received vaccine or placebo, their non-spike TCR breadth was similar. The authors reported substantial breadth in spike-specific CD8+ and CD4+ T cell responses after vaccination.

Treatment indicated: some 20 received Ad26.COV2.S at low or high dose, single or two shots; about 5 received placebo; per-sample allocation not given. Each sample was drawn 63 days after the first injection (of vaccine or placebo). The sample here was peripheral blood, taken in a trial of Ad26.COV2.S vaccine versus placebo. V is TRBV1 and J is TRBJ1-5; the table's D call, TRBD1, has no DNA check behind it. TRBV1 is described as a pseudogene. This TCR was sampled from a person between 18 and 65 years old who received the Ad26.COV2.S COVID-19 vaccine or a placebo. CDR3 nucleotides: TGCACCAGCAGCTTACGGACAGCCGGTTTTTATAGCAATCAGCCCCAGCATTTT. Protein product: CTSSLRTAGFYSNQPQHF.